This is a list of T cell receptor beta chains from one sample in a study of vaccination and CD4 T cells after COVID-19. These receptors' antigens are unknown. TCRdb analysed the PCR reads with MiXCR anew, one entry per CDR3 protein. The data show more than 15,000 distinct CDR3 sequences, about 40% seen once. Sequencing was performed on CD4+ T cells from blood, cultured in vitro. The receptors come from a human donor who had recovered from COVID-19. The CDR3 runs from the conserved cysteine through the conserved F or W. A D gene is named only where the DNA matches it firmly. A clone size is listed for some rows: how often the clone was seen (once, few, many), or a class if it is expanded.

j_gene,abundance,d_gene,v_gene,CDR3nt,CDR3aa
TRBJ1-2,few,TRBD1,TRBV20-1,TGCAGTGCTCAGATTATAGGACAGGACTCCTACACCTTC,CSAQIIGQDSYTF
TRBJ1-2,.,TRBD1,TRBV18,TGTGCCAGCTCATTGGACAGGACAGGCTACACCTTC,CASSLDRTGYTF
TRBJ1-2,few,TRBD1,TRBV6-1,TGTGCCAGCAGTAATACAGGGGCCAGTAACTATGGCTACACCTTC,CASSNTGASNYGYTF
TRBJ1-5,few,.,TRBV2,TGTGCCAGCAGTCCAGGGGCGCGGAATCAGCCCCAGCATTTT,CASSPGARNQPQHF
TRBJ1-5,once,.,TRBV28,TGTGCCAGCAAAATGAGGGGACAGCCCCAGCATTTT,CASKMRGQPQHF
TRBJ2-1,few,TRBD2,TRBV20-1,TGCAGTGCTAGAGCTAGCGGGAGGTCCTACAATGAGCAGTTCTTC,CSARASGRSYNEQFF
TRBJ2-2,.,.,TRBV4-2,TGTGCCAGCAGCCAAGTTCAGACCGCTAATACGAACACCGGGGAGCTGTTTTTT,CASSQVQTANTNTGELFF
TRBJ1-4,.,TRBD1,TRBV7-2,TGTGCCAGCAGCTCGGACAGGGCTACTAATGAAAAACTGTTTTTT,CASSSDRATNEKLFF
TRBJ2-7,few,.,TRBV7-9,TGTGCCAGCAGCTTAAACTCAGGTTCACCCGAGCAGTACTTC,CASSLNSGSPEQYF
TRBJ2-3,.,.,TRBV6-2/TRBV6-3,TGTGCCAGCAGTTCCACGGCCCGTGATACGCAGTATTTT,CASSSTARDTQYF
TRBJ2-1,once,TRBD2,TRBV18,TGTGCCAGCTCATCGGTGCTAGCGGGAGAACGTCGGTTCTTC,CASSSVLAGERRFF
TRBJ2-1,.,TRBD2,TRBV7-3,TGTGCCAGCAGCTCAGCAAGCGGGAGTATGCAGTTCTTC,CASSSASGSMQFF
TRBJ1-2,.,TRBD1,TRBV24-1,TGTGCCACCAGTGGAGGGGCAGGGGGCAATGGCTACACCTTC,CATSGGAGGNGYTF
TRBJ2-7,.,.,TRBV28,TGTGCCAGCAGACCAGCCGGGACCCAAAGCTCCTACGAGCAGTACTTC,CASRPAGTQSSYEQYF
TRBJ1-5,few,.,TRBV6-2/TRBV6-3,TGTGCCAGCAAGGAGGAAGCCTTGGGGACTCGTTTGGGACAGCCCCAGCATTTT,CASKEEALGTRLGQPQHF
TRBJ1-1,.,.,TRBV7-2,TGTGCCAGCAGCCCTGAACGAACCGGGGAGGGGACTGAAGCTTTCTTT,CASSPERTGEGTEAFF
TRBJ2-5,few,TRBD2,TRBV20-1,TGCAGTCCCTTAGCGGGAGGGGAGACCCAGTACTTC,CSPLAGGETQYF
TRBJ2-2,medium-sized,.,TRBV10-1,TGCGCCAGCAGTGAGTCGGGCGCCGGGGAGCTGTTTTTT,CASSESGAGELFF
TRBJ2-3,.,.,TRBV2,TGTGCCAGCAAGTCCTTGTTCAGAAGCACAGATACGCAGTATTTT,CASKSLFRSTDTQYF
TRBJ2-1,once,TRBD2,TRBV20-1,TGCAGTGCTAGAGATTCTAGCGGGATTAACAATGAGCAGTTCTTC,CSARDSSGINNEQFF
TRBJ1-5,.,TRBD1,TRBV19,TGTGCCAGCTCCCAGGGGGCCGGTCAGCCCCAGCATTTT,CASSQGAGQPQHF
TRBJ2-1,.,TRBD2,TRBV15,TGTGCCACCAGCAGCACTAGCGGGAGTTGGAATGAGCAGTTCTTC,CATSSTSGSWNEQFF
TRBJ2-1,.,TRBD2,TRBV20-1,TGCAGTGCTAGAGATCCTAGCGGAGGGGTAAATGAGCAGTTCTTC,CSARDPSGGVNEQFF
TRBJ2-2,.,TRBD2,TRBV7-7,TGTGCTAGCAGCTTATACCCAGCGGGAGGGGGCACCGGGGAGCTGTTTTTT,CASSLYPAGGGTGELFF
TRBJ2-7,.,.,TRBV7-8,TGTGCCAGCAGCTTCGAGGACAGTTTCTACGAGCAGTACTTC,CASSFEDSFYEQYF
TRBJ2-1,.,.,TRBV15,TGTGCCACCAGCAGAGATGGGGGGTCCTACAATGAGCAGTTCTTC,CATSRDGGSYNEQFF
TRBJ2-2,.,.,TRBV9,TGTGCCAGCAGCGGAGGTTACCTTAGTCGGACCGGGGAGCTGTTTTTT,CASSGGYLSRTGELFF
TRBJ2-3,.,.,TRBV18,TGTGCCAGCGATCCCGATGGCACAGATACGCAGTATTTT,CASDPDGTDTQYF
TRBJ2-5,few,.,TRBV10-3,TGTGCCACATGGGACACCGGAGACCAAGAGACCCAGTACTTC,CATWDTGDQETQYF
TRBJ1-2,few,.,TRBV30,TGTGCCTGGAGTCCCTCCTACGGAGGCTACACCTTC,CAWSPSYGGYTF
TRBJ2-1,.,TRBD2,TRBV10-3,TGTGCCATCAGCGACGGACTAGCGGGAGTATACAATGAGCAGTTCTTC,CAISDGLAGVYNEQFF